Below, 10 T cell receptor beta chains from the same sample are listed, as sequenced in a study of cytotoxic CD8 clonotypes in ibrutinib-treated CLL. Assay used: immunoSEQ multiplex PCR; TCRdb lists only in-frame clones, some missing. Among about 160,000 clones listed, more than 65% were seen once. The sample in question was PBMCs, obtained after 12 months of ibrutinib treatment. All receptors come from a human donor with chronic lymphocytic leukemia.

This sequence joins TRBV5-4 and TRBJ2-1, with D possibly TRBD2 on 5 matching bases. This CDR3 is 16 amino acids long. The germline V gene has CDR1 SGHNT and CDR2 YYREEE (reference sequence). V lost 3 bases to trimming and J lost 0 bases, with 13 bases between them. The CDR3 protein is CASSSSGLSSYNEQFF. In DNA form, the CDR3 reads TGTGCCAGCAGCTCCAGCGGTCTTAGCTCCTACAATGAGCAGTTCTTC.

The chain joins TRBV4-2 to TRBJ2-7, with D possibly being TRBD1 (6 bases). The germline gives CDR1 LGHNA, CDR2 YNFKEQ. CDR3 size: 14 residues. Trimming cost V 1 base and J 3 bases, with 10 bases left between them. The CDR3 DNA reads TGTGCCAGCAGCCAAGGGACAGCTCACTACGAGCAGTACTTC. Translated: CASSQGTAHYEQYF.

This rearrangement joins TRBV6-1 to TRBJ1-2; 8 bases agree with TRBD1. Trimming at V came to 6 bases and at J to 5 bases, leaving 5 bases not matched to a gene. Germline V CDR1 and CDR2: MNHNS, SASEGT. This CDR3 is built from 13 residues. This CDR3 is CASRFGTGYGYTF. As DNA, the CDR3 is TGTGCCAGCAGATTCGGGACAGGTTATGGCTACACCTTC.

The chain uses TRBV5-1 and TRBJ2-1, with 8 bases fitting TRBD2. The V segment lost 1 base and the J segment 0 bases; nucleotides outside the gene matches: 15. The CDR3 contains 20 residues. Germline V gene data show CDR1 as SGHRS and CDR2 as YFSETQ. CDR3 nucleotides: TGCGCCAGCAGCTTGCCCCGGATCACTGAAGCGGGGGCCTCCTACAATGAGCAGTTCTTC. This gives the protein CASSLPRITEAGASYNEQFF.

This chain joins TRBV7-2 and TRBJ2-1; 11 positions match TRBD2. With 8 bases clipped from V and 9 bases from J, the junction kept 12 bases outside the gene matches. CDR1 SGHTA and CDR2 FQGNSA come from the germline V gene. The length of the CDR3 is 15 residues. The CDR3, as DNA: TGTGCCAGCGGACATAGCGGGGGGGCCCTGGCTGAGCAGTTCTTC. This encodes CASGHSGGALAEQFF.

The chain combines TRBV19 with TRBJ1-4, with D possibly being TRBD1 (5 bases). Germline CDR1 reads LNHDA; CDR2 reads SQIVND (reference sequence). The ends were cut back, 6 bases at V and 0 bases at J, with 14 bases in the middle. The CDR3 contains 16 residues. CDR3 nucleotides: TGTGCCAGTAGAGGGACGGGGCTTGCAACTAATGAAAAACTGTTTTTT. It translates to CASRGTGLATNEKLFF.

The chain uses TRBV28 and TRBJ1-1; D unresolved. The CDR3 has 14 residues. CDR1 is MDHEN and CDR2 is SYDVKM in the germline V gene. Deletions cut 4 bases from V and 5 bases from J, with 14 bases between. Here the CDR3 reads CASSSHGLETEAFF. The DNA of the CDR3 is TGTGCCAGCAGTTCGCATGGTCTCGAAACTGAAGCTTTCTTT.

The V gene is TRBV6-5, the J gene TRBJ1-6; D is undetermined. Germline values: CDR1 MNHEY, CDR2 SVGAGI. CDR3 length: 12 residues. The V and J ends lost 4 bases and 3 bases respectively, with 1 base between them. The DNA of the CDR3 is TGTGCCAGCAGTTTCTATAATTCACCCCTCCACTTT. Encoded protein: CASSFYNSPLHF.

This chain uses TRBV7-2 with TRBJ1-5; TRBD1 is a possible D gene (5 bases). The CDR3 totals 15 residues. V lost 3 bases, J lost 10 bases, and 19 bases lay in between. In germline, CDR1 is SGHTA, CDR2 FQGNSA. The CDR3 spells CASSFGDSTISPQHF. The CDR3 DNA reads as TGTGCCAGCAGCTTCGGAGACAGTACAATCAGCCCCCAGCATTTT.

This clone was observed a few times. This sequence joins TRBV5-5 and TRBJ2-1, with TRBD2 as a possible D gene (6 bases). Germline V CDR1 and CDR2: SGHKS, YYEKEE (reference sequence). The CDR3 is 15 amino acids. The V and J ends lost 4 bases and 2 bases respectively, with 13 bases between them. CDR3 DNA sequence: TGTGCCAGCAGCAGTCGGGAGAAAACCTACAATGAGCAGTTCTTC. It translates to CASSSREKTYNEQFF.